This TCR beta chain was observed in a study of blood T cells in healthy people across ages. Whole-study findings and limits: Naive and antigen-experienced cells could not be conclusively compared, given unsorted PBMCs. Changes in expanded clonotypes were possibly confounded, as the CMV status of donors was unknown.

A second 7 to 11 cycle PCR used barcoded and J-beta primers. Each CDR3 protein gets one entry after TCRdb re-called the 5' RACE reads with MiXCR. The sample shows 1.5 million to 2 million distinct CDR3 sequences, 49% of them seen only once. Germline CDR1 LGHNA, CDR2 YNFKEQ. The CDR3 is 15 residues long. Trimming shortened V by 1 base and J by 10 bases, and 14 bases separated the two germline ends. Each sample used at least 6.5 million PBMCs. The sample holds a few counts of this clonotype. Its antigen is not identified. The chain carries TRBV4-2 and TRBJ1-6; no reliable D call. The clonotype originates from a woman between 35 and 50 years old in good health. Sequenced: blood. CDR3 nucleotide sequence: TGTGCCAGCAGCCAAGCCTCCAACCTCGGATCACCCCTCCACTTT. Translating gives CASSQASNLGSPLHF.